This TCR beta chain was documented in a study of shared clonotypes between healthy human individuals. TCRdb's copy holds only in-frame clones and misses some; the assay was immunoSEQ multiplex PCR. The sample contains millions of clones, roughly 94% of which appear only once. This clone was seen once. Per the germline V gene, CDR1 is SGHRS and CDR2 is YFSETQ. The CDR3 spans 12 residues. The V end was cut by 4 bases, the J end by 2 bases, with 7 bases between. The sequencing sample was made of naive CD4+ T cells sorted from blood. The sample's subset: CD45RA+ positively selected. This TCR came from a young man in good health. The J gene is TRBJ2-7, the V gene TRBV5-1; D gene uncertain. The CDR3 DNA sequence: TGCGCCAGCAGCCAGCAGGCCTACGAGCAGTACTTC. This gives the protein CASSQQAYEQYF.